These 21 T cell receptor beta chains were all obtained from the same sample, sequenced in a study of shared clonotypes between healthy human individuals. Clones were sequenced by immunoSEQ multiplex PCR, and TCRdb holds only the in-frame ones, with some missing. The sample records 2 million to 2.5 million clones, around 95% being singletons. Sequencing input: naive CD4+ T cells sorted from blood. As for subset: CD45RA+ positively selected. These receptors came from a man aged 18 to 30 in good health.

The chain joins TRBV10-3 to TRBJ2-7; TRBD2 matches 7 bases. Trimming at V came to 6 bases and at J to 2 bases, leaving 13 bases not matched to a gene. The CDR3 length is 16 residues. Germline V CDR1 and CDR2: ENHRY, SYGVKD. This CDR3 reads CAIRPPPLGGPYEQYF. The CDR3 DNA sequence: TGTGCCATCAGGCCCCCCCCGCTGGGAGGGCCCTACGAGCAGTACTTC.

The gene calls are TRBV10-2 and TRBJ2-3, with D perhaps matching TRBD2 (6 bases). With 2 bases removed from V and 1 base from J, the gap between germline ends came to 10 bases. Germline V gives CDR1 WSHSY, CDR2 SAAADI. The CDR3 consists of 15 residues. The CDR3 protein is CASSERGTRTDTQYF. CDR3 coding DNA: TGCGCCAGCAGTGAGCGGGGGACCCGCACAGATACGCAGTATTTT.

CDR3 nucleotide sequence: TGCGCCAGCAGCCAATCTGGGATCGGCGGCTACACCTTC. As protein: CASSQSGIGGYTF. The chain links TRBV4-1 to TRBJ1-2; D unresolved. CDR3 length: 13 amino acids. The germline CDR1 and CDR2 sequences are MGHRA and YSYEKL. Between the trimmed V and J ends, which lost 2 bases and 8 bases, there was a span of 12 bases.

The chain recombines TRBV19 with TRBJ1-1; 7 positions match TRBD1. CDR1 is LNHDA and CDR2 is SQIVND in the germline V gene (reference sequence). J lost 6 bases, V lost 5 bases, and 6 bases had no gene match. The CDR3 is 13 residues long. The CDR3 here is CASSSTGSAEAFF. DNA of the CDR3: TGTGCCAGTAGTTCGACAGGGTCAGCTGAAGCTTTCTTT.

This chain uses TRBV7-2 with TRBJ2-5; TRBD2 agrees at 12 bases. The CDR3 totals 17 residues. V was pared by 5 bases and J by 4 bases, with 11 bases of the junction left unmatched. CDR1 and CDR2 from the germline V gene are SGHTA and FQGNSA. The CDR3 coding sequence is TGTGCCAGCAGCCCAGGGCTAGCGGGAGGGGTAGGAGAGACCCAGTACTTC. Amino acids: CASSPGLAGGVGETQYF.

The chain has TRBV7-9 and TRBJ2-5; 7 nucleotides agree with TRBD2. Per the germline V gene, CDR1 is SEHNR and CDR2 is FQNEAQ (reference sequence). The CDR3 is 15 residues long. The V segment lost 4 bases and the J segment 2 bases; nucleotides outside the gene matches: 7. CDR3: CASSYRTSQQETQYF. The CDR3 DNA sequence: TGTGCCAGCAGCTACCGGACTAGTCAGCAAGAGACCCAGTACTTC.

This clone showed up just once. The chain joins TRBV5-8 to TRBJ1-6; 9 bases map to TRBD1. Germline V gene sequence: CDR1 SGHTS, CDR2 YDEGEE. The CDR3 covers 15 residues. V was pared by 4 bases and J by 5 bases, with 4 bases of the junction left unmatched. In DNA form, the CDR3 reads TGTGCCAGCAGCCCCGGGACAGGGAATAATTCACCCCTCCACTTT. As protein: CASSPGTGNNSPLHF. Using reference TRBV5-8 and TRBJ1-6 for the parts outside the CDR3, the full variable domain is EAGVTQSPTHLIKTRGQQATLRCSPISGHTSVYWYQQALGLGLQFLLWYDEGEERNRGNFPPRFSGRQFPNYSSELNVNALELEDSALYLCASSPGTGNNSPLHFGNGTRLTVT.

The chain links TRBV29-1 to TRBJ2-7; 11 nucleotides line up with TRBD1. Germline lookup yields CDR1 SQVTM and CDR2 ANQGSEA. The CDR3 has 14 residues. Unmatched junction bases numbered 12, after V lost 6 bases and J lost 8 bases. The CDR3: CSVEGGQGVRKQYF. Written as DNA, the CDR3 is TGCAGCGTCGAGGGGGGACAGGGGGTTAGGAAGCAGTACTTC.

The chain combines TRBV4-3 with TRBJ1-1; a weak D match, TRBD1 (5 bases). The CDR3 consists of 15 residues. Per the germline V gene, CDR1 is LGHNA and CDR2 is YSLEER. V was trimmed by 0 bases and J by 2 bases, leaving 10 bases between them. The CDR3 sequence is CASSQDGGVNTEAFF. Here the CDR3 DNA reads TGCGCCAGCAGCCAAGATGGAGGGGTCAACACTGAAGCTTTCTTT.

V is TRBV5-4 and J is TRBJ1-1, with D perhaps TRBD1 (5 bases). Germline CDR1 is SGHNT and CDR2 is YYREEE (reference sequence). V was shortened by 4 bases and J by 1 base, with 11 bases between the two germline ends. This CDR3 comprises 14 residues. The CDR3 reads CASSQPGPNTEAFF. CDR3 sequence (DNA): TGTGCCAGCAGCCAGCCGGGGCCGAACACTGAAGCTTTCTTT.

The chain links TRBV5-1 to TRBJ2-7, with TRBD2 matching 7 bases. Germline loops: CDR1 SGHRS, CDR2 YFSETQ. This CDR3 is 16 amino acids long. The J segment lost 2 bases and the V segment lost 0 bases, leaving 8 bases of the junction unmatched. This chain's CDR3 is CASSLEGGGLTYEQYF. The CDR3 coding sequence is TGCGCCAGCAGCTTGGAAGGCGGGGGACTGACCTACGAGCAGTACTTC.

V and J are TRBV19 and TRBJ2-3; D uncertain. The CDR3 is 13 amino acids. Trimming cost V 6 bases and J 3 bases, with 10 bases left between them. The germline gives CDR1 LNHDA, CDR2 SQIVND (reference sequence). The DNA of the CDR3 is TGTGCCAGTAGGGATAGCCTAACAGATACGCAGTATTTT. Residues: CASRDSLTDTQYF. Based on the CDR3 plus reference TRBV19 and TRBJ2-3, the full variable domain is DGGITQSPKYLFRKEGQNVTLSCEQNLNHDAMYWYRQDPGQGLRLIYYSQIVNDFQKGDIAEGYSVSREKKESFPLTVTSAQKNPTAFYLCASRDSLTDTQYFGPGTRLTVL.

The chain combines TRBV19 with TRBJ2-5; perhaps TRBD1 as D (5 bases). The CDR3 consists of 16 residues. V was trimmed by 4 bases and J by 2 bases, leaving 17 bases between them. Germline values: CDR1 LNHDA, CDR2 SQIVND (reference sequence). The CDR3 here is CASSTPQGAGQETQYF. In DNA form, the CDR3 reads TGTGCCAGTAGTACACCCCAAGGGGCAGGGCAAGAGACCCAGTACTTC. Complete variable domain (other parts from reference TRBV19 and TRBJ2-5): DGGITQSPKYLFRKEGQNVTLSCEQNLNHDAMYWYRQDPGQGLRLIYYSQIVNDFQKGDIAEGYSVSREKKESFPLTVTSAQKNPTAFYLCASSTPQGAGQETQYFGPGTRLLVL.

The CDR3 spells CASSLTINRGSYGYTF. The CDR3 DNA reads TGTGCCAGCAGCTTGACTATTAACAGGGGGAGCTATGGCTACACCTTC. This chain links TRBV5-4 with TRBJ1-2; TRBD1 matches at 8 bases. From germline, CDR1 is SGHNT and CDR2 YYREEE (reference sequence). This CDR3 has 16 residues. The J segment lost 4 bases and the V segment lost 1 base, leaving 9 bases of the junction unmatched. Full variable domain (outside the CDR3, taken from reference TRBV5-4 and TRBJ1-2): ETGVTQSPTHLIKTRGQQVTLRCSSQSGHNTVSWYQQALGQGPQFIFQYYREEENGRGNFPPRFSGLQFPNYSSELNVNALELDDSALYLCASSLTINRGSYGYTFGSGTRLTVV.

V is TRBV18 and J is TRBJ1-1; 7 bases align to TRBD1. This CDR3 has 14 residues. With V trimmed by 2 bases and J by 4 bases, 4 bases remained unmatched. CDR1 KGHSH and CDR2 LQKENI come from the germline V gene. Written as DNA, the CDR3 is TGTGCCAGCTCACCAATCGACAGGGCCACTGAAGCTTTCTTT. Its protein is CASSPIDRATEAFF.

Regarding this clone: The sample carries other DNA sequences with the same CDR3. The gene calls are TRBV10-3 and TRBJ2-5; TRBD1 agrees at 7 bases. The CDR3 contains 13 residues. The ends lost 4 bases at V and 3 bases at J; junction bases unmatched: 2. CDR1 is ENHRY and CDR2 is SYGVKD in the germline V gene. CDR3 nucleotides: TGTGCCATCAGTGGGGGACAGAAAGAGACCCAGTACTTC. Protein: CAISGGQKETQYF.

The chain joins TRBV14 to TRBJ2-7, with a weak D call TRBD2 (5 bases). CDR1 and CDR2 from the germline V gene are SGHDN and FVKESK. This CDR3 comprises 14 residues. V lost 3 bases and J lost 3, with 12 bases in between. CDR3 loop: CASSHLAWGYEQYF. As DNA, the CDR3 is TGTGCCAGCAGCCACCTAGCTTGGGGCTACGAGCAGTACTTC. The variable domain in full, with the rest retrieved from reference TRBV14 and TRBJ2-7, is EAGVTQFPSHSVIEKGQTVTLRCDPISGHDNLYWYRRVMGKEIKFLLHFVKESKQDESGMPNNRFLAERTGGTYSTLKVQPAELEDSGVYFCASSHLAWGYEQYFGPGTRLTVT.

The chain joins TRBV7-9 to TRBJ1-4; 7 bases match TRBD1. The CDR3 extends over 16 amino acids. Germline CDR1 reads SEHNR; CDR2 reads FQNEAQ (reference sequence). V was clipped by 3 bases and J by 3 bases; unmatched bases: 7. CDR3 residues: CASSFRTGTANEKLFF. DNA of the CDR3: TGTGCCAGCAGCTTCCGAACCGGGACAGCTAATGAAAAACTGTTTTTT.

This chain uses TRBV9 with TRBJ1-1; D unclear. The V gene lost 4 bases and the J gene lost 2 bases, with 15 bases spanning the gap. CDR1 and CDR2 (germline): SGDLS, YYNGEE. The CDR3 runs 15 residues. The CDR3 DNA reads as TGTGCCAGCAGCCGGCGGATAGGAGCTAACACTGAAGCTTTCTTT. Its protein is CASSRRIGANTEAFF.

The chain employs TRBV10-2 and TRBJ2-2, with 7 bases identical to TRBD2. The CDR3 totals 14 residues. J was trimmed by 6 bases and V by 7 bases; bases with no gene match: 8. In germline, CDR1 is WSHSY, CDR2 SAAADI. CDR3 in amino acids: CASTLGGFSGELFF. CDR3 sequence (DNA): TGCGCCAGCACCCTGGGGGGGTTTTCCGGGGAGCTGTTTTTT.

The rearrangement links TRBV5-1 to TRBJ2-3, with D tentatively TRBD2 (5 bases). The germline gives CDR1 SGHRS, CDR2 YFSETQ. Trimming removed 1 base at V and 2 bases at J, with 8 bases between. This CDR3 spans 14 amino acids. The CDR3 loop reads CASSLYGVTDTQYF. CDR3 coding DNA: TGCGCCAGCAGCTTGTACGGGGTCACAGATACGCAGTATTTT.